The sequence of this T cell receptor beta chain was determined in a study of CD8+CD57+ T cells in acquired aplastic anemia. The use of genomic DNA as template underpinned the TCR beta VDJ and CDR3 profiling. TCRdb re-called the reads through MiXCR, storing one row per CDR3 protein. The sample gives 260,000 or so distinct CDR3 sequences, about 80% of which show up once; roughly two fifths is in the top ten. Those patients picked for sequencing had displayed CD8+CD57+ cell expansion on flow cytometry. Sequencing input: sorted CD4+, CD8+, or CD8+CD57+ T cells (not recorded which) from PBMCs. This sequence originates from a human donor with aplastic anemia.

CDR3 region: CASSQTLTDGATF. The CDR3 DNA reads TGTGCCAGCAGCCAAACCCTTACAGACGGGGCCACCTTC. This chain connects TRBV7-9 to TRBJ1-2; weak D call: TRBD1 (5 bases). Germline V gene lookup returns CDR1 SEHNR and CDR2 FQNEAQ (reference sequence). V was pared by 5 bases and J by 13 bases, with 20 bases between. The CDR3 loop spans 13 amino acids.